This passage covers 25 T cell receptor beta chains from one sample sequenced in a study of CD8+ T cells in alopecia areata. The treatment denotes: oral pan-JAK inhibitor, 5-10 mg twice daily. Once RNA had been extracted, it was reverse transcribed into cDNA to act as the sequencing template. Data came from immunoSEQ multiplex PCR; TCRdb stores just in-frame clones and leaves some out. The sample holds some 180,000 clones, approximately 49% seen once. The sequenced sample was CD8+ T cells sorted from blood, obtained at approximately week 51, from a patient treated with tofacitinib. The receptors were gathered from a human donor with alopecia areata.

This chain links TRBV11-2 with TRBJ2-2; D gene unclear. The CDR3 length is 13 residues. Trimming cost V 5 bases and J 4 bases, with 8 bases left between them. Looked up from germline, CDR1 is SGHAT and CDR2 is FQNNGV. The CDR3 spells CASSIEVTGELFF. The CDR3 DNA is TGTGCCAGCAGCATTGAGGTCACCGGGGAGCTGTTTTTT. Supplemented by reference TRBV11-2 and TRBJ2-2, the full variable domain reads EAGVAQSPRYKIIEKRQSVAFWCNPISGHATLYWYQQILGQGPKLLIQFQNNGVVDDSQLPKDRFSAERLKGVDSTLKIQPAKLEDSAVYLCASSIEVTGELFFGEGSRLTVL.

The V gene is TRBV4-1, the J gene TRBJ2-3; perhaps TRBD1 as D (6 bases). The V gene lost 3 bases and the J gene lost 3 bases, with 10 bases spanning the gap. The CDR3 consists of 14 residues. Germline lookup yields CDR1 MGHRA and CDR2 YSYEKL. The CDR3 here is CASSHSGQTDTQYF. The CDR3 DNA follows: TGCGCCAGCAGCCACTCTGGACAGACAGATACGCAGTATTTT.

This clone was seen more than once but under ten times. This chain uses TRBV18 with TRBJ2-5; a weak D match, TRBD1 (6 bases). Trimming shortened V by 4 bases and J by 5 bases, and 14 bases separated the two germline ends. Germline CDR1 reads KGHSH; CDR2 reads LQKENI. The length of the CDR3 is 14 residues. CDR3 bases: TGTGCCAGCTCACTGGACAGAAAGGTGGAGACCCAGTACTTC. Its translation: CASSLDRKVETQYF.

The CDR3 is CASSWAWEGNSPLHF. CDR3 in DNA: TGTGCCAGCAGTTGGGCCTGGGAAGGTAATTCACCCCTCCACTTT. The chain links TRBV27 to TRBJ1-6; D uncertain. V was cut by 4 bases and J by 6 bases, with 13 bases left in between. CDR1 is MNHEY, CDR2 SMNVEV, per germline (reference sequence). CDR3 size: 15 residues.

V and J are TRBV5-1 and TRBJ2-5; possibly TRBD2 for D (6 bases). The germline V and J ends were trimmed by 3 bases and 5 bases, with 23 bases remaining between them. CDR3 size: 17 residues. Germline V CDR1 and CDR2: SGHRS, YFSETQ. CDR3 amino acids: CASSSTPAPRDAETQYF. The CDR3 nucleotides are TGCGCCAGCAGCTCCACCCCGGCGCCGCGGGATGCCGAGACCCAGTACTTC.

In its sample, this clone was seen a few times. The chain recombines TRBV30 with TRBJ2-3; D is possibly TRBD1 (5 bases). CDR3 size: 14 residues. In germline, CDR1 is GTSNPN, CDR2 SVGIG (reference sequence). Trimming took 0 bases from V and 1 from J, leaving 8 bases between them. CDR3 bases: TGTGCCTGGAGTGTAGGCAGGGGCACAGATACGCAGTATTTT. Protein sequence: CAWSVGRGTDTQYF.

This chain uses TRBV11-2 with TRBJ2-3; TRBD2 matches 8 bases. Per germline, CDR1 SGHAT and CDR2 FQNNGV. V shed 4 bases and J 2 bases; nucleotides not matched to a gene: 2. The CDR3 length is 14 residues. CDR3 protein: CASSSGGATDTQYF. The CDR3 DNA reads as TGTGCCAGCAGCTCCGGGGGGGCCACAGATACGCAGTATTTT.

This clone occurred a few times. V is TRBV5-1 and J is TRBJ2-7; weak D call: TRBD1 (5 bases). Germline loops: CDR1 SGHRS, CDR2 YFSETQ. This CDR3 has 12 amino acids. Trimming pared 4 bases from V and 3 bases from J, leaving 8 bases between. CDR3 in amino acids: CASSVGDYEQYF. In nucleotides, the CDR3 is TGCGCCAGCAGCGTAGGGGACTACGAGCAGTACTTC.

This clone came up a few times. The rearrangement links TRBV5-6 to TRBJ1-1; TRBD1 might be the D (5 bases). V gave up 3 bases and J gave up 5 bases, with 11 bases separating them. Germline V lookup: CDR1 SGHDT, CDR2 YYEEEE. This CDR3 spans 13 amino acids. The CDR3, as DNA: TGTGCCAGCAGCTATGTCGGGGGGACTGAAGCTTTCTTT. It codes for CASSYVGGTEAFF.

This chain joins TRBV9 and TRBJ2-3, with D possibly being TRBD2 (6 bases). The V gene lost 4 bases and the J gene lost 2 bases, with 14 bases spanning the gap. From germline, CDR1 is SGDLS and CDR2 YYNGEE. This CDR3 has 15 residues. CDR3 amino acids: CASSPGGLVTDTQYF. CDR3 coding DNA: TGTGCCAGCAGCCCAGGAGGGTTGGTCACAGATACGCAGTATTTT.

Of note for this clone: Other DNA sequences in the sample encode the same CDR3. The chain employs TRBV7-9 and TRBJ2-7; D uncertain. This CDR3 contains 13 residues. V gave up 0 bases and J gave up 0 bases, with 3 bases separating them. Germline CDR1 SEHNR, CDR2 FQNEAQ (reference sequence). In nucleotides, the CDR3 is TGTGCCAGCAGCTTAGCGTCCTCCTACGAGCAGTACTTC. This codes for CASSLASSYEQYF.

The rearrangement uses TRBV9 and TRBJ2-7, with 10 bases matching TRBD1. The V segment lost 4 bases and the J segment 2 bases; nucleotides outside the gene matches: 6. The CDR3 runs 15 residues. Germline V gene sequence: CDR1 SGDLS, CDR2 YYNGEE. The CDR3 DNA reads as TGTGCCAGCAGCATGGGACAGGGGAAGACCTACGAGCAGTACTTC. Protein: CASSMGQGKTYEQYF.

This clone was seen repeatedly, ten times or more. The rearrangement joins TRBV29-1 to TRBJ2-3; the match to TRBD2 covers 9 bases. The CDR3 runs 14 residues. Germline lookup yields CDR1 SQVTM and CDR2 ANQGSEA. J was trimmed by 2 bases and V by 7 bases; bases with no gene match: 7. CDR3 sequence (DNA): TGCAGCGCTCCACTAGCGGGCCCCACAGATACGCAGTATTTT. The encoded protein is CSAPLAGPTDTQYF.

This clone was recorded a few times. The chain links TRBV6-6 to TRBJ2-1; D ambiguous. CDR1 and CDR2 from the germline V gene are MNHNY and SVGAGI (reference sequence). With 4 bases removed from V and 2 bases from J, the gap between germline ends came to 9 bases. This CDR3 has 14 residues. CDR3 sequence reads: CASSLVGAYNEQFF. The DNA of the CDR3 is TGTGCCAGCAGTTTGGTTGGGGCCTACAATGAGCAGTTCTTC.

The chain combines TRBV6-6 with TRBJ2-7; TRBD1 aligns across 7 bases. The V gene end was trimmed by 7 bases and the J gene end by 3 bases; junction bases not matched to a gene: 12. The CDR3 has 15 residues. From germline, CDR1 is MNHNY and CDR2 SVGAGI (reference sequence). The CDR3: CASISPGQTGYEQYF. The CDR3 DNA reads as TGTGCCAGCATTTCTCCGGGACAGACAGGCTACGAGCAGTACTTC.

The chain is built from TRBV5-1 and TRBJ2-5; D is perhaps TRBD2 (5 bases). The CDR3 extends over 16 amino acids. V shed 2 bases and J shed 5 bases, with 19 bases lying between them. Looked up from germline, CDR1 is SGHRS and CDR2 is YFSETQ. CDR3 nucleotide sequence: TGCGCCAGCAGCTTTTGGGCCGGGAATCCAAAGGAGACCCAGTACTTC. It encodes CASSFWAGNPKETQYF. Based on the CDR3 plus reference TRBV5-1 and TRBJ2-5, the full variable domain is KAGVTQTPRYLIKTRGQQVTLSCSPISGHRSVSWYQQTPGQGLQFLFEYFSETQRNKGNFPGRFSGRQFSNSRSEMNVSTLELGDSALYLCASSFWAGNPKETQYFGPGTRLLVL.

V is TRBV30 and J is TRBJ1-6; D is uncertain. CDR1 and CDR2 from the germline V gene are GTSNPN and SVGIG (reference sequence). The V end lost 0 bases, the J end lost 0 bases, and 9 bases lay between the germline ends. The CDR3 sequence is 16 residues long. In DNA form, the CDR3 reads TGTGCCTGGAGTGTAACGGAGAGCTCCTATAATTCACCCCTCCACTTT. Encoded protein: CAWSVTESSYNSPLHF.

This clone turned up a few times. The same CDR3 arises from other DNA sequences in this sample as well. The CDR3 bases are TGTGCCAGCAGTCCAGGGGGCGCGAACACTGAAGCTTTCTTT. Protein sequence: CASSPGGANTEAFF. The rearrangement joins TRBV5-4 to TRBJ1-1, with TRBD1 matching over 8 bases. The CDR3 consists of 14 residues. V lost 5 bases and J lost 1; bases outside the gene matches: 4. The V gene's germline CDR1 is SGHNT and CDR2 YYREEE (reference sequence).

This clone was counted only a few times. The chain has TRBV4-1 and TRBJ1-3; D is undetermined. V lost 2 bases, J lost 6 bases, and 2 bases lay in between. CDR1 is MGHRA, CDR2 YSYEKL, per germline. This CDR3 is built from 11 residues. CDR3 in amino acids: CASSQQNTIYF. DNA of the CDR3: TGCGCCAGCAGCCAACAAAACACCATATATTTT.

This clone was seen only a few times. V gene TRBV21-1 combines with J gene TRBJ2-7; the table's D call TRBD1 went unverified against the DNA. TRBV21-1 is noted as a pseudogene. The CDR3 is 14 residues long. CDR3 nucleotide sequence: TGTGCCAGCAGCAACCGGGACAGGGTTTACGAGCAGTACTTC. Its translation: CASSNRDRVYEQYF.

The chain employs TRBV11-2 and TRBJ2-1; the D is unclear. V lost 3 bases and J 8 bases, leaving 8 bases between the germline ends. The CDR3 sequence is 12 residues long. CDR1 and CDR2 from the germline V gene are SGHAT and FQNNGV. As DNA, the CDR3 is TGTGCCAGCAGCTTTAGGTGGGATGAGCAGTTCTTC. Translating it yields CASSFRWDEQFF.

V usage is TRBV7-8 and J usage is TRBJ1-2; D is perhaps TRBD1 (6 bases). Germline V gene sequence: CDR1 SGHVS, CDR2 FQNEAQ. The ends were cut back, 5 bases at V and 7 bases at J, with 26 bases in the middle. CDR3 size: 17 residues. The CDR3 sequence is CASSLGGLKGMGFGYTF. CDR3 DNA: TGTGCCAGCAGCCTGGGGGGGCTCAAGGGAATGGGGTTTGGCTACACCTTC.

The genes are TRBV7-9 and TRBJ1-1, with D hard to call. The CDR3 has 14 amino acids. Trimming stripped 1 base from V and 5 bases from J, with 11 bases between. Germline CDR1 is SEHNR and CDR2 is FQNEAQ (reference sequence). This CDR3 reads CASSLGSQYTEAFF. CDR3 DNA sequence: TGTGCCAGCAGCTTAGGATCGCAGTATACTGAAGCTTTCTTT.

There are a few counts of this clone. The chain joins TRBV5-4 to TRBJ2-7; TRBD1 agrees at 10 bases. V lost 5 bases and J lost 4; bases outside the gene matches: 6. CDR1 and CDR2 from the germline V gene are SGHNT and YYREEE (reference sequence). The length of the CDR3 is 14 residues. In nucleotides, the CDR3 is TGTGCCAGCAGTTTTGGACAGGGGGAATACGAGCAGTACTTC. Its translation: CASSFGQGEYEQYF.

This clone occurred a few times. Written as DNA, the CDR3 is TGTGCCAGCAGCTGGGTGACAGGGGGGACTGAAGCTTTCTTT. Encoded protein: CASSWVTGGTEAFF. The V and J genes are TRBV5-6 and TRBJ1-1; 9 positions agree with TRBD1. V trimming: 3 bases; J trimming: 5 bases; junction bases outside the gene matches: 5. CDR1 is SGHDT and CDR2 is YYEEEE in the germline V gene. This CDR3 contains 14 residues.